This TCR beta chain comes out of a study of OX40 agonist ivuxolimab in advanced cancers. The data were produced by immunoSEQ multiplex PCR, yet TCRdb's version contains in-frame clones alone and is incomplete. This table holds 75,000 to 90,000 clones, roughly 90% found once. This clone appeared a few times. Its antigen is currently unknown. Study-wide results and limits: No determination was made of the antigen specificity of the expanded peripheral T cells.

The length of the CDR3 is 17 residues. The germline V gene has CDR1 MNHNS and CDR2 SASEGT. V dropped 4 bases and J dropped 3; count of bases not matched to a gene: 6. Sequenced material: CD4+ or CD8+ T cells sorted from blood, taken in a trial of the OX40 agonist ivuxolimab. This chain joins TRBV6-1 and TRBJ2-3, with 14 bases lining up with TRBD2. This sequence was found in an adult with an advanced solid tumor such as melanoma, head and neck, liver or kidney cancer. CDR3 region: CASSVGLAGGVTDTQYF. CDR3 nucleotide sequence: TGTGCCAGCAGTGTCGGACTAGCGGGAGGAGTTACAGATACGCAGTATTTT.